This T cell receptor beta chain originates from a study of OX40 agonist ivuxolimab in advanced cancers. Study-wide results and caveats: Among T cells, CD8+ cells averaged more expanded clones than CD4+ cells. Doses of 0.1 to 3.0 mg/kg were accompanied by clonal expansion of CD4+ and CD8+ blood T cells by week 6. Several nonresponders also turned out to have low normalized T-cell clonal expansion. With doses of 0.1-3.0 mg/kg, partial responders showed among the lowest clonal expansion.

Germline CDR1 SGHRS, CDR2 YFSETQ. This CDR3 is 13 amino acids long. The germline V and J ends were trimmed by 0 bases and 3 bases, with 6 bases remaining between them. Details on this clone: The antigen is unknown.

Some clones are missing from TCRdb's copy, which holds only in-frame ones; the method was immunoSEQ multiplex PCR. Here the sample spans some 64,000 clones, about nine tenths being singletons. The V gene is TRBV5-1, the J gene TRBJ1-1; D ambiguous. Source: CD4+ or CD8+ T cells sorted from blood, taken in a trial of the OX40 agonist ivuxolimab. The TCR was taken from an adult with an advanced solid tumor such as melanoma, head and neck, liver or kidney cancer. The CDR3: CASSLGAHTEAFF. The DNA of the CDR3 is TGCGCCAGCAGCTTGGGAGCGCACACTGAAGCTTTCTTT.